Following are 5 T cell receptor beta chains from one sample sequenced in a study of blood T cells in healthy people across ages (dated by TCRdb to between 2015 and 2016). Libraries came from 5' RACE. Instrument on record: Illumina HiSeq 2500. The second PCR ran for about 6 to 12 cycles and used a J-beta primer mix along with a sample-barcoded 5' primer. The public reads were run again by TCRdb, first through fastp at Q25 and then through MiXCR, and only productive beta chains were kept. Duplicate CDR3 protein sequences are folded into a single record with the most common DNA and genes. Present in this sample are 380,000 or so distinct CDR3 sequences, about 49% of which were seen just once. 51% of the sample comes from the top ten. What was sequenced was blood. Receptors were obtained from a man aged 55 to 70 in good health.

The chain recombines TRBV20-1 with TRBJ2-3, with 10 bases aligning to TRBD2. J was trimmed by 2 bases and V by 6 bases; bases with no gene match: 8. Germline lookup yields CDR1 DFQATT and CDR2 SNEGSKA (reference sequence). This CDR3 is built from 15 residues. The CDR3 coding sequence is TGCAGTGCGACCCGACTAGCGGGTCTCACAGATACGCAGTATTTT. The encoded protein is CSATRLAGLTDTQYF.

The chain has TRBV7-2 and TRBJ2-7; 11 bases agree with TRBD1. The J call may not be correct, given that the DNA end is closer to TRBJ2-4. The germline CDR1 and CDR2 sequences are SGHTA and FQGNSA. The CDR3 contains 15 residues. Written as DNA, the CDR3 is TGTGCCAGCACCGACCCGGGACAGGGGGGCTACATTCAGTACTTC. As protein: CASTDPGQGGYIQYF.

A single count supports this clonotype. The CDR3 region is CASSGDGTQYF. Here the CDR3 DNA reads TGTGCCAGCAGTGGGGATGGTACGCAGTATTTT. The chain employs TRBV2 and TRBJ2-3; D gene ambiguous. The CDR3 is 11 amino acids. In germline, CDR1 is SNHLY, CDR2 FYNNEI. V lost 4 bases and J 8 bases, leaving 7 bases between the germline ends.

The chain uses TRBV7-8 and TRBJ2-4, with 14 bases aligning to TRBD2. V dropped 1 base and J dropped 7; count of bases not matched to a gene: 12. The CDR3 consists of 19 residues. Germline assignment: CDR1 SGHVS and CDR2 FQNEAQ. CDR3 DNA sequence: TGTGCCAGCAGCTTAGGGGGGGGGACTAGCGGGAGAAGGGCGAACATTCAGTACTTC. It yields the protein CASSLGGGTSGRRANIQYF.

V is TRBV29-1 and J is TRBJ2-1; D gene uncertain. The germline CDR1 and CDR2 sequences are SQVTM and ANQGSEA. The CDR3 loop spans 12 amino acids. The DNA for the CDR3 is TGCAGTGCTGGCCTAAAAACCAATGAGCAGTTCTTC. Protein: CSAGLKTNEQFF.